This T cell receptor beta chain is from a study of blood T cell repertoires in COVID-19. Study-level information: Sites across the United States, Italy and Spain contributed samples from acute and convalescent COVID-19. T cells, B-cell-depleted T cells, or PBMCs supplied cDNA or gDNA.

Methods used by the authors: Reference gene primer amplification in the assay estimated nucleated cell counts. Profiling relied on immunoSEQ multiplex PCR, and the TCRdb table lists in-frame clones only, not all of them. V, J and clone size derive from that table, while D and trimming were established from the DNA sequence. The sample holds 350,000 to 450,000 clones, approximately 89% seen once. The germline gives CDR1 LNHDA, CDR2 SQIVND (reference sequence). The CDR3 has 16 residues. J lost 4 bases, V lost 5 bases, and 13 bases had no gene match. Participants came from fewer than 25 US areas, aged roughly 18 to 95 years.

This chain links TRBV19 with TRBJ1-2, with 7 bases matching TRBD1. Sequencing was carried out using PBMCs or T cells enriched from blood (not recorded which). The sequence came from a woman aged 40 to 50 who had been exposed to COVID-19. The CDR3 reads CASSLTGTELFYGYTF. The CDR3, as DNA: TGTGCCAGTAGTCTAACCGGGACAGAGTTGTTCTATGGCTACACCTTC.